A single sample gave rise to the 9 T cell receptor beta chains below, sequenced in a study of shared clonotypes between healthy human individuals (dated by TCRdb to the early 2020s). The library was made by the immunoSEQ multiplex PCR assay. TCRdb provides this immuneACCESS table in a form limited to in-frame rearrangements. Some clones are lacking; in checked studies, under half of them reflect an unresolved V gene, and why the rest are absent is not known. The sample has 650,000 to 800,000 clones on record, roughly 72% of them singletons. The ten largest make up approximately 2% of the sample. Sequencing input: memory CD4+ T cells sorted from blood. This sample's cell subset or site label indicates: CD45RA-negative fraction. These receptors were taken from a woman in her 30s in good health.

The V and J genes are TRBV28 and TRBJ2-1; weak D call: TRBD2 (5 bases). The CDR3 runs 13 residues. Germline-derived CDR1 and CDR2 are MDHEN and SYDVKM. The V end was cut by 7 bases, the J end by 10 bases, with 17 bases between. DNA for the CDR3: TGTGCCAGCAACTTCGGCGGGCCGGGGGAGCAGTTCTTC. Residues: CASNFGGPGEQFF. The entire variable domain, with the rest obtained from reference TRBV28 and TRBJ2-1, is as follows: DVKVTQSSRYLVKRTGEKVFLECVQDMDHENMFWYRQDPGLGLRLIYFSYDVKMKEKGDIPEGYSVSREKKERFSLILESASTNQTSMYLCASNFGGPGEQFFGPGTRLTVL.

This clone was detected once. The chain uses TRBV10-3 and TRBJ2-2; tentative D call: TRBD2 (5 bases). This CDR3 spans 14 amino acids. V lost 4 bases and J 1 base, leaving 7 bases between the germline ends. Germline V lookup: CDR1 ENHRY, CDR2 SYGVKD. The CDR3 reads CAISGAGNTGELFF. For the CDR3, the DNA is TGTGCCATCAGTGGGGCGGGGAACACCGGGGAGCTGTTTTTT.

In regard to this clone: Other DNA variants within this sample encode the same CDR3. The gene calls are TRBV5-1 and TRBJ1-5; possibly TRBD1 for D (5 bases). CDR1 and CDR2 (germline): SGHRS, YFSETQ. The germline V and J ends were trimmed by 2 bases and 0 bases, with 12 bases remaining between them. CDR3 length equals 16 residues. CDR3 region: CASSLGDVYSNQPQHF. CDR3 in DNA: TGCGCCAGCAGCTTAGGGGACGTCTATAGCAATCAGCCCCAGCATTTT. The variable domain in full, completed from reference TRBV5-1 and TRBJ1-5, reads KAGVTQTPRYLIKTRGQQVTLSCSPISGHRSVSWYQQTPGQGLQFLFEYFSETQRNKGNFPGRFSGRQFSNSRSEMNVSTLELGDSALYLCASSLGDVYSNQPQHFGDGTRLSIL.

This clone was seen only a few times. The genes are TRBV2 and TRBJ1-2, with D possibly TRBD1 on 5 matching bases. V was pared by 6 bases and J by 8 bases, with 19 bases between. From germline, CDR1 is SNHLY and CDR2 FYNNEI. CDR3 length: 14 residues. The CDR3 sequence: CASRAGTGGIGYTF. CDR3 DNA sequence: TGTGCCAGCAGGGCCGGGACCGGCGGGATCGGCTACACCTTC.

The gene calls are TRBV18 and TRBJ1-2; D is undetermined. The V end was cut by 2 bases, the J end by 0 bases, with 10 bases between. The V gene's germline CDR1 is KGHSH and CDR2 LQKENI. The CDR3 spans 15 residues. This chain's CDR3 is CASSPLTSSNYGYTF. CDR3 coding DNA: TGTGCCAGCTCACCATTAACATCATCTAACTATGGCTACACCTTC.

The genes are TRBV7-9 and TRBJ1-3; no definite D call. Trimming left V 5 bases short and J 3 bases short, with 11 bases between. Germline V gene lookup returns CDR1 SEHNR and CDR2 FQNEAQ (reference sequence). CDR3 size: 14 residues. The CDR3 DNA is TGTGCCAGCAGCCAGACGAGTCTTGGAAACACCATATATTTT. Protein product: CASSQTSLGNTIYF.

This clone showed up many times. This rearrangement joins TRBV7-2 to TRBJ2-3, with D unclear. The CDR3 consists of 14 residues. Between the trimmed V and J ends, which lost 1 base and 2 bases, there was a span of 7 bases. Germline CDR1 SGHTA, CDR2 FQGNSA. CDR3 bases: TGTGCCAGCAGCTTAGACTACATCACAGATACGCAGTATTTT. Translated: CASSLDYITDTQYF.

This chain joins TRBV15 and TRBJ2-5; TRBD2 aligns across 8 bases. The CDR3 is made up of 15 amino acids. CDR1 LNHNV and CDR2 YYDKDF come from the germline V gene (reference sequence). The trim removed 5 bases at V and 4 bases at J, leaving 9 bases unmatched. The DNA of the CDR3 is TGTGCCACCAGCTCTGAGGCGGGAGGTGGAGAGACCCAGTACTTC. This sequence encodes CATSSEAGGGETQYF. The whole variable domain, filled in from reference TRBV15 and TRBJ2-5, reads DAMVIQNPRYQVTQFGKPVTLSCSQTLNHNVMYWYQQKSSQAPKLLFHYYDKDFNNEADTPDNFQSRRPNTSFCFLDIRSPGLGDTAMYLCATSSEAGGGETQYFGPGTRLLVL.

The CDR3 reads CASSLNRGNQETQYF. In DNA form, the CDR3 reads TGTGCCAGCAGCTTAAACAGGGGGAACCAAGAGACCCAGTACTTC. This chain connects TRBV7-9 to TRBJ2-5, with 8 bases lining up with TRBD1. Germline V gene data show CDR1 as SEHNR and CDR2 as FQNEAQ (reference sequence). V gave up 2 bases and J gave up 0 bases; unmatched junction bases: 2. The CDR3 runs 15 residues.